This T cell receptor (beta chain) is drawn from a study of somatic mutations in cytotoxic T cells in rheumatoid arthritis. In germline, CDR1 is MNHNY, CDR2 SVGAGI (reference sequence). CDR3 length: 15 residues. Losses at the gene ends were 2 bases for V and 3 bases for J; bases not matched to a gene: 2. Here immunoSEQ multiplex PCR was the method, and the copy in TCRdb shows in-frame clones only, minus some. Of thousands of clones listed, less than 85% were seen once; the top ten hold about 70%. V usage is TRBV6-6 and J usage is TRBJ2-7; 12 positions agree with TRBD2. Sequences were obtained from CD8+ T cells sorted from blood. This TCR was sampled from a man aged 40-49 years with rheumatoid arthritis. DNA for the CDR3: TGTGCCAGCAGTTACGGGACTAGCGGGTTCTACGAGCAGTACTTC. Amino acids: CASSYGTSGFYEQYF.